The clone carrying this T cell receptor (beta chain) has a count of ten or more. This record comes from a study of regulatory T cells in long-lasting Graves disease. According to the study, TCR beta libraries were built with iRepertoire HTBI primers and CDR3-region Arm-PCR. From the multiplex PCR reads, TCRdb called clonotypes with MiXCR, one entry per CDR3 protein. In the table there are 580,000 or so distinct CDR3 sequences, roughly a sixth of which are singletons. Time point here: newly diagnosed GD, antithyroid drugs for less than 3 months. After RNA was extracted from PBMCs, the TCR library was made from it. The same sample was also studied in work on T cells in Graves' hyperthyroidism and ophthalmopathy.

The clonotype was recovered from a young man with Graves disease. Here the sequenced sample was peripheral blood mononuclear cells (PBMCs), taken at new diagnosis, from a patient treated with antithyroid drugs.

The CDR3 reads CASSPDRPTDTQYF. CDR3 coding DNA: TGTGCCAGCAGTCCGGACAGACCCACAGATACGCAGTATTTT. The chain employs TRBV12-3 or TRBV12-4 and TRBJ2-3, with TRBD1 as a possible D gene (6 bases). V was clipped by 5 bases and J by 2 bases, with 11 bases between them. This CDR3 contains 14 residues.